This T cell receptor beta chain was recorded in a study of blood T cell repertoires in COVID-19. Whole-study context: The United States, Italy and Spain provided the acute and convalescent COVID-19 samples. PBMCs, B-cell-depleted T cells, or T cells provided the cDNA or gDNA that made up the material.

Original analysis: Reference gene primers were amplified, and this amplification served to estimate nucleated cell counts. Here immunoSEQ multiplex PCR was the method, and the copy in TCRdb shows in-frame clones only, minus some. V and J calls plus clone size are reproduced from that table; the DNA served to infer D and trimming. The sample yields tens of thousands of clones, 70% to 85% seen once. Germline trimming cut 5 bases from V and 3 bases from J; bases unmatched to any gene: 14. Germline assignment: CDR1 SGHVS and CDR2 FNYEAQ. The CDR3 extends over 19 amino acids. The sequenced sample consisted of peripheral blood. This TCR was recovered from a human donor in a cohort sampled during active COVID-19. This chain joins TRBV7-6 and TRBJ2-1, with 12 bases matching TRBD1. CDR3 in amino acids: CASSPTGQGAGSVYNEQFF. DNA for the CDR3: TGTGCCAGCAGCCCAACGGGACAGGGGGCTGGATCCGTCTACAATGAGCAGTTCTTC.